The source of this T cell receptor (beta chain) is a study of cytomegalovirus exposure and HLA in healthy donors. Study results and limitations: The classifier was said to identify cytomegalovirus status with high specificity and sensitivity. Later analysis suggested most CMV-associated TCR beta chains were HLA-restricted. About 87% or about 30% of the time was how often most TCR beta V segments were productive, according to an earlier analysis.

Trimming took 0 bases from V and 6 from J, leaving 20 bases between them. Germline loops: CDR1 MNHNS, CDR2 SASEGT. The CDR3 extends over 17 amino acids. As regards this clone: Its antigen is undetermined.

It was with 60 Vbeta and 13 Jbeta primers that the PCR ran. The protocol was immunoSEQ multiplex PCR, while the TCRdb copy is restricted to in-frame clones and leaves out a portion. The data show roughly 100,000 clones, about 70% seen once. Sequencing input: PBMCs. The receptor was derived from a man aged 25 to 40 in good health and CMV-seronegative. The rearrangement links TRBV6-1 to TRBJ1-2; D may be TRBD1 (6 bases). This chain's CDR3 is CASSEALQGKTYHGYTF. For the CDR3, the DNA is TGTGCCAGCAGTGAAGCGCTTCAGGGGAAGACCTACCATGGCTACACCTTC.